The 8 T cell receptor beta chains below all came from one sample that was sequenced in a study of CD8 T cells in ankylosing spondylitis. TCRdb processed the 5' RACE reads anew with MiXCR; each CDR3 protein has one entry. This table holds around 140,000 distinct CDR3 sequences, 10% to 12% found once. The sequenced sample consisted of blood, either unsorted or a sorted T cell fraction (not recorded which). The receptors shown here come from a female donor with ankylosing spondylitis or in good health (not recorded which).

The chain links TRBV10-3 to TRBJ2-5; no firm D call. There are 14 residues in the CDR3. Looked up from germline, CDR1 is ENHRY and CDR2 is SYGVKD. Trimming pared 6 bases from V and 5 bases from J, leaving 16 bases between. The DNA for the CDR3 is TGTGCCATCAGGGGCTCTGGTAGTTGGGAGACCCAGTACTTC. Its protein is CAIRGSGSWETQYF.

This clonotype was detected many times. This chain links TRBV27 with TRBJ1-4; perhaps TRBD1 as D (5 bases). The ends were cut back, 7 bases at V and 8 bases at J, with 20 bases in the middle. Germline CDR1 and CDR2: MNHEY and SMNVEV (reference sequence). This CDR3 has 15 residues. The CDR3 protein is CASTSFRGVKEKLFF. DNA of the CDR3: TGTGCCAGCACCTCTTTTCGGGGGGTTAAGGAAAAACTGTTTTTT.

This clonotype has at least ten counts. The genes are TRBV18 and TRBJ1-1, with a weak D call TRBD1 (6 bases). Germline-derived CDR1 and CDR2 are KGHSH and LQKENI. V shed 2 bases and J shed 5 bases, with 9 bases lying between them. The CDR3 has 13 residues. The CDR3 protein is CASSPGGQTEAFF. Written as DNA, the CDR3 is TGTGCCAGCTCACCAGGCGGACAGACTGAAGCTTTCTTT.

The table lists this clonotype with many counts. V is TRBV20-1 and J is TRBJ2-2; perhaps TRBD2 as D (6 bases). The V end was cut by 6 bases, the J end by 4 bases, with 18 bases between. The germline V gene encodes CDR1 DFQATT and CDR2 SNEGSKA (reference sequence). CDR3 length: 15 residues. The CDR3 DNA is TGCAGTGCGGCTAGCGCTCTTCACGGCACCGGGGAGCTGTTTTTT. The encoded protein is CSAASALHGTGELFF.

This clonotype was seen many times. The V call is TRBV20-1, the J call TRBJ2-7, with a possible D match to TRBD1 (6 bases). The CDR3 contains 14 residues. Germline CDR1 is DFQATT and CDR2 is SNEGSKA (reference sequence). Trimming left V 5 bases short and J 2 bases short, with 16 bases between. CDR3 bases: TGCAGTGCTCCGGACAGCTCCCTGACCTACGAGCAGTACTTC. This sequence encodes CSAPDSSLTYEQYF.

This clonotype was observed a handful of times. The CDR3 sequence: CSGGRGHTGELFF. The CDR3 DNA reads TGCAGCGGGGGACGGGGTCACACCGGGGAGCTGTTTTTT. The chain couples TRBV29-1 to TRBJ2-2, with D tentatively TRBD1 or TRBD2 (5 bases each). The CDR3 is 13 amino acids. Per the germline V gene, CDR1 is SQVTM and CDR2 is ANQGSEA. Trimming cost V 7 bases and J 3 bases, with 12 bases left between them.

This clonotype was observed at least ten times. The chain joins TRBV12-3 or TRBV12-4 to TRBJ2-2; D possibly matches TRBD1 or TRBD2 (5 bases each). CDR3 length: 15 amino acids. The V end was cut by 2 bases, the J end by 4 bases, with 11 bases between. CDR3 DNA: TGTGCCAGCAGTTTATGGGGGAGTGGCACCGGGGAGCTGTTTTTT. Protein: CASSLWGSGTGELFF.

As to this clonotype: This is likely a read error, given that the CDR3 carries no conserved phenylalanine or tryptophan at its end. The gene calls are TRBV7-6 and TRBJ1-2, with D possibly TRBD1 on 5 matching bases. Looked up from germline, CDR1 is SGHVS and CDR2 is FNYEAQ. Trimming took 5 bases from V and 7 from J, leaving 17 bases between them. The CDR3 has 14 amino acids. The CDR3 region is CASSPEQGAVGYTS. DNA for the CDR3: TGTGCCAGCAGCCCGGAGCAGGGCGCCGTTGGCTACACCTCC.